Reported below is one T cell receptor beta chain. This sample was taken from a study of technical replicates of blood from several donors. The table came from immunoSEQ multiplex PCR; TCRdb's copy has only in-frame clones and leaves some out. The table has fewer than 95,000 clones, 85% to 95% seen once. Germline-derived CDR1 and CDR2 are SGDLS and YYNGEE. V was shortened by 3 bases and J by 5 bases, with 14 bases between the two germline ends. The CDR3 spans 14 residues. V usage is TRBV9 and J usage is TRBJ1-1, with D tentatively TRBD1 (5 bases). The sample taken for sequencing was T cells isolated from PBMCs. The TCR sequence derives from a human donor in good health. The CDR3 here is CASSAEQVRTEAFF. CDR3 coding DNA: TGTGCCAGCAGCGCGGAACAGGTGAGGACTGAAGCTTTCTTT.